These T cell receptor beta chains were read from a single sample in a study of low-dose radiotherapy and immunotherapy resistance in tumors. TCRdb reanalysed the reads using MiXCR and keeps one entry per CDR3 protein. The sample yields more than 85,000 distinct CDR3 sequences, 8% to 10% seen once. The sequenced sample was PBMCs, obtained before treatment. Every receptor here comes from a male donor with prostate cancer. Each CDR3 is given with its conserved first and last residue. The order of the fields is J gene, V gene, clone size, D gene, CDR3 protein, CDR3 DNA. D genes are given only for firm matches. Only part of the rows carry a size: once, few, many, or a class if the clone is expanded.

J gene: TRBJ2-7; V gene: TRBV30; clone size: many; D gene: .; CDR3 protein: CAWSDMGRFYEQYF; CDR3 DNA: TGTGCCTGGAGTGACATGGGCCGCTTCTACGAGCAGTACTTC
J gene: TRBJ2-1; V gene: TRBV12-5; clone size: many; D gene: TRBD2; CDR3 protein: CASGLAPSGHYNEQFF; CDR3 DNA: TGTGCTAGTGGTTTGGCCCCTAGCGGGCACTACAATGAGCAGTTCTTC
J gene: TRBJ1-1; V gene: TRBV6-2/TRBV6-3; clone size: many; D gene: .; CDR3 protein: CASSYGEANTEAFF; CDR3 DNA: TGTGCCAGCAGTTACGGAGAGGCAAACACTGAAGCTTTCTTT
J gene: TRBJ2-7; V gene: TRBV4-3; clone size: many; D gene: .; CDR3 protein: CASSQVAQVVYEQYF; CDR3 DNA: TGCGCCAGCAGCCAAGTTGCGCAGGTTGTCTACGAGCAGTACTTC
J gene: TRBJ2-7; V gene: TRBV7-2; clone size: few; D gene: TRBD1; CDR3 protein: CASSSRTGLNEQYF; CDR3 DNA: TGTGCCAGCAGCTCGCGGACAGGGCTGAACGAGCAGTACTTC
J gene: TRBJ2-5; V gene: TRBV4-3; clone size: .; D gene: .; CDR3 protein: CASSQDGGGAGTQYF; CDR3 DNA: TGCGCCAGCAGCCAAGATGGGGGCGGCGCCGGGACCCAGTACTTC
J gene: TRBJ2-1; V gene: TRBV15; clone size: many; D gene: .; CDR3 protein: CATSTPDGQLGNEQFF; CDR3 DNA: TGTGCCACCAGCACCCCCGACGGTCAACTGGGCAATGAGCAGTTCTTC
J gene: TRBJ1-2; V gene: TRBV27; clone size: many; D gene: TRBD1; CDR3 protein: CASFGQAYGYTF; CDR3 DNA: TGTGCCAGTTTCGGACAGGCCTATGGCTACACCTTC
J gene: TRBJ1-5; V gene: TRBV7-9; clone size: many; D gene: .; CDR3 protein: CASSLQRNQPQHF; CDR3 DNA: TGTGCCAGCAGCTTACAAAGAAATCAGCCCCAGCATTTT
J gene: TRBJ2-1; V gene: TRBV28; clone size: few; D gene: .; CDR3 protein: CASSLSTVSNEQFF; CDR3 DNA: TGTGCCAGCAGTTTATCGACAGTCTCCAATGAGCAGTTCTTC
J gene: TRBJ2-3; V gene: TRBV7-9; clone size: many; D gene: TRBD2; CDR3 protein: CASNRGGADTQYF; CDR3 DNA: TGTGCCAGCAACCGCGGGGGGGCGGATACGCAGTATTTT
J gene: TRBJ2-7; V gene: TRBV20-1; clone size: many; D gene: .; CDR3 protein: CSAKTEHEQYF; CDR3 DNA: TGCAGCGCCAAAACTGAACACGAGCAGTACTTC
J gene: TRBJ2-2; V gene: TRBV7-9; clone size: many; D gene: .; CDR3 protein: CASSPRDNTGELFF; CDR3 DNA: TGTGCCAGCAGCCCACGGGACAACACCGGGGAGCTGTTTTTT
J gene: TRBJ2-1; V gene: TRBV7-9; clone size: many; D gene: TRBD2; CDR3 protein: CASSLMGLAGIHEQFF; CDR3 DNA: TGTGCCAGCAGCTTAATGGGTCTAGCGGGAATTCATGAGCAGTTCTTC
J gene: TRBJ1-2; V gene: TRBV28; clone size: many; D gene: .; CDR3 protein: CASSLFVNYGYTF; CDR3 DNA: TGTGCCAGCAGTTTATTCGTTAACTATGGCTACACCTTC
J gene: TRBJ2-1; V gene: TRBV5-1; clone size: many; D gene: .; CDR3 protein: CASNPATGSNEQFF; CDR3 DNA: TGCGCCAGCAACCCTGCCACAGGGTCCAATGAGCAGTTCTTC
J gene: TRBJ2-1; V gene: TRBV7-2; clone size: many; D gene: .; CDR3 protein: CASSSGSGEYNEQFF; CDR3 DNA: TGTGCCAGCAGCTCCGGCAGCGGAGAATACAATGAGCAGTTCTTC
J gene: TRBJ2-2; V gene: TRBV2; clone size: many; D gene: .; CDR3 protein: CASRVVGELFF; CDR3 DNA: TGTGCCAGCAGGGTAGTCGGGGAGCTGTTTTTT
J gene: TRBJ2-7; V gene: TRBV18; clone size: many; D gene: .; CDR3 protein: CASSPTGPSNEQYF; CDR3 DNA: TGTGCCAGCTCACCAACCGGACCGAGCAACGAGCAGTACTTC
J gene: TRBJ2-7; V gene: TRBV7-2; clone size: many; D gene: TRBD1; CDR3 protein: CASSLALGQSYEQYF; CDR3 DNA: TGTGCCAGCAGCTTAGCTTTGGGACAGTCCTACGAGCAGTACTTC
J gene: TRBJ2-1; V gene: TRBV5-1; clone size: many; D gene: .; CDR3 protein: CASSLVASASYNEQFF; CDR3 DNA: TGCGCCAGCAGCTTGGTGGCGTCAGCGTCCTACAATGAGCAGTTCTTC
J gene: TRBJ1-1; V gene: TRBV19; clone size: many; D gene: TRBD1; CDR3 protein: CASSSPDRVNTEAFF; CDR3 DNA: TGTGCCAGTTCCTCCCCCGACAGGGTTAACACTGAAGCTTTCTTT
J gene: TRBJ1-6; V gene: TRBV4-3; clone size: many; D gene: TRBD1; CDR3 protein: CASSQETGTYSSPLHF; CDR3 DNA: TGCGCCAGCAGCCAAGAGACAGGGACTTATAGTTCACCCCTCCACTTT
J gene: TRBJ2-7; V gene: TRBV4-3; clone size: many; D gene: .; CDR3 protein: CASSQDHALGEQYF; CDR3 DNA: TGCGCCAGCAGCCAAGATCACGCCCTCGGCGAGCAGTACTTC
J gene: TRBJ2-2; V gene: TRBV4-2; clone size: .; D gene: TRBD1; CDR3 protein: CVSSPHRQGDTGELFF; CDR3 DNA: TGTGTCAGCAGCCCGCACCGACAGGGAGACACCGGGGAGCTGTTTTTT
J gene: TRBJ2-3; V gene: TRBV4-3; clone size: many; D gene: TRBD2; CDR3 protein: CASSQATSGSVSGTQYF; CDR3 DNA: TGCGCCAGCAGCCAGGCAACTAGCGGCTCCGTTAGTGGTACGCAGTATTTT
J gene: TRBJ2-1; V gene: TRBV19; clone size: many; D gene: TRBD2; CDR3 protein: CASRLAGGHEQFF; CDR3 DNA: TGTGCCAGCCGACTAGCGGGAGGCCATGAGCAGTTCTTC
J gene: TRBJ1-4; V gene: TRBV15; clone size: few; D gene: .; CDR3 protein: CATSRASGGEKLFF; CDR3 DNA: TGTGCCACCAGCAGGGCCAGTGGAGGTGAAAAACTGTTTTTT
J gene: TRBJ1-2; V gene: TRBV11-1; clone size: many; D gene: .; CDR3 protein: CASSLEGSGGYGYTF; CDR3 DNA: TGTGCCAGCAGCTTAGAAGGATCAGGTGGCTATGGCTACACCTTC
J gene: TRBJ1-4; V gene: TRBV29-1; clone size: many; D gene: .; CDR3 protein: CSVRGGATNEKLFF; CDR3 DNA: TGCAGCGTCAGGGGTGGGGCAACTAATGAAAAACTGTTTTTT
J gene: TRBJ2-5; V gene: TRBV9; clone size: once; D gene: .; CDR3 protein: CASSYGVKETQYF; CDR3 DNA: TGTGCCAGCAGCTACGGGGTTAAAGAGACCCAGTACTTC
J gene: TRBJ1-2; V gene: TRBV5-4; clone size: .; D gene: .; CDR3 protein: CASSLEDSYGYTF; CDR3 DNA: TGTGCCAGCAGCTTGGAGGACAGCTATGGCTACACCTTC